This T cell receptor (beta chain) stems from a study of glioma-infiltrating T cells after dendritic cell vaccination. CDR3 length equals 13 residues. Germline V gives CDR1 MNHEY, CDR2 SVGAGI. Trimming cost V 6 bases and J 1 base, with 9 bases left between them. TCRdb's copy holds only in-frame clones and misses some; the assay was immunoSEQ multiplex PCR. Among 75,000 to 100,000 clones listed, 79% were seen once. The gene calls are TRBV6-5 and TRBJ1-1; TRBD1 is a possible D gene (5 bases). The input for sequencing was blood, taken before dendritic cell vaccination. This sequence was found in a human donor with glioblastoma. The CDR3: CASSWTQNTEAFF. The CDR3 DNA reads TGTGCCAGCAGCTGGACACAGAACACTGAAGCTTTCTTT.